The rows below give T cell receptor beta chains drawn from one sample of a study of T cell responses to AZD1222 COVID-19 vaccine. The repertoire was sequenced with immunoSEQ multiplex PCR; TCRdb's copy has only in-frame clones and lacks some. Of roughly 97,000 clones listed, over 80% are singletons. The sequencing used peripheral blood, collected on day 0 of AZD1222 vaccination. These TCRs come from an adult in good health. CDR3s include the opening cysteine and the closing phenylalanine or tryptophan. The D gene is left open where the match is weak. Clone size is stated in some rows and not others, as once, few, many or a class when expanded.

size	D	V	length	J	CDR3	DNA
.	.	TRBV18	14	TRBJ2-2	CASSPDLGAGELFF	TGTGCCAGCTCACCAGATTTGGGGGCCGGGGAGCTGTTTTTT
once	TRBD1	TRBV27	15	TRBJ2-7	CASTYRDRVLYEQYF	TGTGCCAGCACTTACCGGGACAGGGTCCTCTACGAGCAGTACTTC
.	TRBD1	TRBV28	14	TRBJ1-4	CASRAGGGGEKLFF	TGTGCCAGCAGGGCAGGGGGCGGAGGGGAAAAACTGTTTTTT
.	TRBD2	TRBV29-1	13	TRBJ2-5	CSVGTSGGETQYF	TGCAGCGTTGGGACTAGCGGGGGAGAGACCCAGTACTTC
.	.	TRBV2	15	TRBJ2-6	CASGGQPSGANVLTF	TGTGCCAGCGGTGGACAGCCCTCTGGGGCCAACGTCCTGACTTTC
.	.	TRBV18	14	TRBJ1-4	CASSIRTDNEKLFF	TGTGCCAGCTCAATTCGGACAGATAATGAAAAACTGTTTTTT
.	.	TRBV3-1/TRBV3-2	11	TRBJ1-3	CASSQRNTIYF	TGTGCCAGCAGCCAGCGGAACACCATATATTTT
.	TRBD1	TRBV6-6	14	TRBJ1-4	CASSTADRGEKLFF	TGTGCCAGCAGTACCGCGGACAGGGGCGAAAAACTGTTTTTT
.	TRBD2	TRBV28	15	TRBJ2-7	CASSLGTSGGLEQYF	TGTGCCAGCAGTTTGGGGACTAGCGGGGGCCTCGAGCAGTACTTC
few	.	TRBV14	14	TRBJ2-1	CASRGTGNYNEQFF	TGTGCCAGCAGGGGGACTGGAAACTACAATGAGCAGTTCTTC
.	TRBD1	TRBV19	16	TRBJ1-2	CASSPPITGGGYGYTF	TGTGCCAGTAGCCCCCCAATTACAGGGGGTGGCTATGGCTACACCTTC
.	.	TRBV18	15	TRBJ1-6	CASSPTAVKDSPLHF	TGTGCCAGCTCACCAACGGCTGTCAAGGATTCACCCCTCCACTTT
.	.	TRBV6-2/TRBV6-3	13	TRBJ2-7	CASSSDIAYEQYF	TGTGCCAGCAGTTCGGACATCGCCTACGAGCAGTACTTC
.	.	TRBV29-1	11	TRBJ2-5	CSSMWGETQYF	TGCAGCTCCATGTGGGGGGAGACCCAGTACTTC
.	TRBD1	TRBV4-1	14	TRBJ1-1	CASSQADRSTEAFF	TGCGCCAGCAGCCAAGCGGACAGGAGCACTGAAGCTTTCTTT
.	TRBD1	TRBV19	15	TRBJ2-1	CASSKAGGPYNEQFF	TGTGCCAGTAGTAAAGCAGGGGGACCCTACAATGAGCAGTTCTTC
.	TRBD1	TRBV5-1	16	TRBJ1-2	CASSLEGTGGAYGYTF	TGCGCCAGCAGCTTGGAGGGGACAGGGGGCGCCTATGGCTACACCTTC
.	TRBD1	TRBV3-1/TRBV3-2	12	TRBJ1-2	CASSQTGYGYTF	TGTGCCAGCAGCCAGACAGGGTATGGCTACACCTTC
.	.	TRBV13	15	TRBJ1-1	CASSSRSPRNTEAFF	TGTGCCAGCAGCTCCAGGTCCCCGAGGAACACTGAAGCTTTCTTT
many	.	TRBV25-1	14	TRBJ2-5	CASSEVREAETQYF	TGTGCCAGCAGTGAAGTCAGGGAAGCGGAGACCCAGTACTTC
once	.	TRBV7-2	11	TRBJ1-1	CASSWNTEAFF	TGTGCCAGCAGCTGGAACACTGAAGCTTTCTTT
.	.	TRBV25-1	16	TRBJ2-7	CASSESEGSTSYEQYF	TGTGCCAGCAGTGAATCTGAGGGTTCCACATCCTACGAGCAGTACTTC
once	.	TRBV20-1	13	TRBJ2-2	CSASIPRDGELFF	TGCAGTGCTAGTATTCCCCGGGACGGGGAGCTGTTTTTT
.	.	TRBV19	14	TRBJ1-6	CASKEGTRNSPLHF	TGTGCCAGTAAGGAGGGGACGAGGAATTCACCCCTCCACTTT
.	TRBD1	TRBV3-1/TRBV3-2	15	TRBJ2-2	CASSYRGRSTGELFF	TGTGCCAGCAGCTACAGGGGGCGTAGCACCGGGGAGCTGTTTTTT
.	.	TRBV9	14	TRBJ2-5	CASSVAGFQETQYF	TGTGCCAGCAGCGTAGCGGGGTTCCAAGAGACCCAGTACTTC
.	.	TRBV4-3	16	TRBJ1-2	CASSQDRARGLYGYTF	TGCGCCAGCAGCCAAGATCGGGCACGGGGACTCTATGGCTACACCTTC
.	.	TRBV5-4	16	TRBJ1-3	CASSARERGSGNTIYF	TGTGCCAGCAGCGCCAGGGAGAGGGGCTCTGGAAACACCATATATTTT
.	TRBD2	TRBV6-4	16	TRBJ2-3	CASSDSGGSGTDTQYF	TGTGCCAGCAGTGACTCGGGCGGGAGTGGTACAGATACGCAGTATTTT
.	.	TRBV2	16	TRBJ1-6	CASSGGGTGYNSPLHF	TGTGCCAGCAGCGGGGGGGGAACCGGCTATAATTCACCCCTCCACTTT
few	TRBD1	TRBV5-5	15	TRBJ1-1	CASSLTGGADTEAFF	TGTGCCAGCAGCTTAACAGGGGGCGCCGACACTGAAGCTTTCTTT
.	.	TRBV7-3	15	TRBJ2-7	CASSLKGDNSYEQYF	TGTGCCAGCAGCTTAAAGGGGGACAACTCCTACGAGCAGTACTTC